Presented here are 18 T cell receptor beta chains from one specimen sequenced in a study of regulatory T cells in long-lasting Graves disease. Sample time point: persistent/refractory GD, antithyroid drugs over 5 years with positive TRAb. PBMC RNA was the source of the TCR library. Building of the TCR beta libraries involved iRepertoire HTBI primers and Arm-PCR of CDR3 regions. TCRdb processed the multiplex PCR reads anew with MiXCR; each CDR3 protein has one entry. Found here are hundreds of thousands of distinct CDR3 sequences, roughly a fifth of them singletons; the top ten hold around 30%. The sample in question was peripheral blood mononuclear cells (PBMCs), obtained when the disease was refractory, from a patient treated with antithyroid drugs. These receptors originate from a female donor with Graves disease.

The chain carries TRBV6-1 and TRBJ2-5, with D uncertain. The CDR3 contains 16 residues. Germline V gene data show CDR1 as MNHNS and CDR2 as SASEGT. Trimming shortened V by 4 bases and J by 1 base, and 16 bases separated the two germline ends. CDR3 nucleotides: TGTGCCAGCAGTGGCCCCCCTACAGCTTTCCAAGAGACCCAGTACTTC. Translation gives CASSGPPTAFQETQYF.

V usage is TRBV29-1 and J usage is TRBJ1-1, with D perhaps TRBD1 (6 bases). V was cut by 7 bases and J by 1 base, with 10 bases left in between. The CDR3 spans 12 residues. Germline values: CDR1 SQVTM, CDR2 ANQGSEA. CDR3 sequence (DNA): TGCAGCGGGGGGCAGACGAACACTGAAGCTTTCTTT. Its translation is CSGGQTNTEAFF.

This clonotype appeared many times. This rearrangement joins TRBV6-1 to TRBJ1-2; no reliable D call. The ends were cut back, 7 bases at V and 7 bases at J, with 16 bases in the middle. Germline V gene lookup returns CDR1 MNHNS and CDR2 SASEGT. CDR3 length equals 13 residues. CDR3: CASKGRASSGYTF. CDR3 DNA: TGTGCCAGCAAAGGAAGAGCCTCAAGTGGCTACACCTTC.

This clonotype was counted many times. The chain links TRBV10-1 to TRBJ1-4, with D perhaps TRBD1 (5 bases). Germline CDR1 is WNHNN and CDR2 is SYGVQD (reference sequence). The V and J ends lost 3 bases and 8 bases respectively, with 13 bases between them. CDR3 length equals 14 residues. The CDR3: CASSEGQRKEKLFF. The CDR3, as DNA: TGCGCCAGCAGTGAAGGACAAAGGAAGGAAAAACTGTTTTTT.

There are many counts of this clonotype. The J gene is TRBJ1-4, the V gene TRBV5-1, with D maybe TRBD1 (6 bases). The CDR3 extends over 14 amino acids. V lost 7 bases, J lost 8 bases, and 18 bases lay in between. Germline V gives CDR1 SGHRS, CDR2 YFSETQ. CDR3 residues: CASGTGTGAEKLFF. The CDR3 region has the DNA TGCGCCAGCGGCACCGGGACGGGGGCGGAAAAACTGTTTTTT.

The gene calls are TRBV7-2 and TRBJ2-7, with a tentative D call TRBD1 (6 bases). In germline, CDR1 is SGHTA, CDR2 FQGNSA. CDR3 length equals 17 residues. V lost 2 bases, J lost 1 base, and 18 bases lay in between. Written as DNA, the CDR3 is TGTGCCAGCAGCTTATCCTCAGGGGCTGGCCCATCCTACGAGCAGTACTTC. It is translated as CASSLSSGAGPSYEQYF.

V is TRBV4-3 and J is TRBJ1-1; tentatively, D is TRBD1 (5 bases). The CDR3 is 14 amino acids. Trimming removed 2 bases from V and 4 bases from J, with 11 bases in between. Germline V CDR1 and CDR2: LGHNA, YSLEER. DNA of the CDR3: TGCGCCAGCAGCCAAATCACTAGGGGCACTGAAGCTTTCTTT. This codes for CASSQITRGTEAFF.

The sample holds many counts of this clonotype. The CDR3 protein is CASRDLAGGSAYEQYF. For the CDR3, the DNA is TGTGCCAGCAGAGACTTGGCGGGGGGCTCAGCCTACGAGCAGTACTTC. The rearrangement uses TRBV2 and TRBJ2-7; 8 nucleotides match TRBD2. Germline V CDR1 and CDR2: SNHLY, FYNNEI. This CDR3 is built from 16 residues. The V and J ends lost 6 bases and 2 bases, in that order; junction bases with no gene match: 12.

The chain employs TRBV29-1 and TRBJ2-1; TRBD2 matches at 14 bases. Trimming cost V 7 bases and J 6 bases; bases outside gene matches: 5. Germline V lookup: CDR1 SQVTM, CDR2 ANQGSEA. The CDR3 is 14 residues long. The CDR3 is CSGQTSGRANEQFF. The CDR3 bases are TGCAGCGGCCAGACTAGCGGGAGGGCCAATGAGCAGTTCTTC.

In DNA, the CDR3 is TGCAGCGTTGAAGCGGCTAGCTACGAGCAGTACTTC. This translates into CSVEAASYEQYF. This chain uses TRBV29-1 with TRBJ2-7; no clear D gene. V gave up 1 base and J gave up 3 bases, with 7 bases separating them. The CDR3 runs to 12 residues. Germline V gene sequence: CDR1 SQVTM, CDR2 ANQGSEA.

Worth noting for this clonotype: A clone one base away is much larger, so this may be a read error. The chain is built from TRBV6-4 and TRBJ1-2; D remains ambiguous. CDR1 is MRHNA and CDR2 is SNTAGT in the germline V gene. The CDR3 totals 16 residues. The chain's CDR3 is CASSYSPGKTNCGYTF. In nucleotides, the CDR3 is TGTGCCAGCAGTTACTCCCCGGGGAAGACTAACTGTGGCTACACCTTC.

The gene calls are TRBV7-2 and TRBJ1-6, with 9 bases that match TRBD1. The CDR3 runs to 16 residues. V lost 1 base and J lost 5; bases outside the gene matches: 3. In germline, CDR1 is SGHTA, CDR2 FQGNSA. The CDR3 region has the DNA TGTGCCAGCAGCTTAGTGGGACAGGGACATAATTCACCCCTCCACTTT. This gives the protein CASSLVGQGHNSPLHF.

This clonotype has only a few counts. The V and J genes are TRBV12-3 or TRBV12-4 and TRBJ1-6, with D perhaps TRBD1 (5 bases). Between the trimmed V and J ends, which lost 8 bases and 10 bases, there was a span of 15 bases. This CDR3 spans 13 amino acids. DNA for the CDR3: TGTGCCAGCCAAGGGCAAGGGACCTCACCCCTCCACTTT. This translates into CASQGQGTSPLHF.

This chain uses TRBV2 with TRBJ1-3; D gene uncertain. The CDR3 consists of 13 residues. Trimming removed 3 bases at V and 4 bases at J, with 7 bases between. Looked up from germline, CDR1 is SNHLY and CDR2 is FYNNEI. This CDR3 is CASSDWEGNTIYF. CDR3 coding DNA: TGTGCCAGCAGTGATTGGGAGGGAAACACCATATATTTT.

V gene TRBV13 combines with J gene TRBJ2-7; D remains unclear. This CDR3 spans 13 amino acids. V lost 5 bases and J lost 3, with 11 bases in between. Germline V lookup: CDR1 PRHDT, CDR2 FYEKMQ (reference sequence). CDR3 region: CASSAGSHYEQYF. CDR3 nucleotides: TGTGCCAGCAGCGCCGGGTCCCACTACGAGCAGTACTTC.

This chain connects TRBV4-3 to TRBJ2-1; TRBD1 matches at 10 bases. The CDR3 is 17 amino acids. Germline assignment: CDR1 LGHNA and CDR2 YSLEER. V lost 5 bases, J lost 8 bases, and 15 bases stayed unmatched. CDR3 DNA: TGCGCCAGCAGCACACAGGTTGGGACAGGGGTTAGCGATGAGCAGTTCTTC. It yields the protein CASSTQVGTGVSDEQFF.

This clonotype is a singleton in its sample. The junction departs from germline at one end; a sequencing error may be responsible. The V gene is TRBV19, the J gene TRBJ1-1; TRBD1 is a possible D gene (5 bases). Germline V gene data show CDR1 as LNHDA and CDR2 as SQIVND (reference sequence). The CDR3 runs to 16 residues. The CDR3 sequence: CANSGDKGIMNTEAFF. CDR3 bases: TGTGCCAATAGTGGCGACAAGGGGATCATGAACACTGAAGCTTTCTTT.

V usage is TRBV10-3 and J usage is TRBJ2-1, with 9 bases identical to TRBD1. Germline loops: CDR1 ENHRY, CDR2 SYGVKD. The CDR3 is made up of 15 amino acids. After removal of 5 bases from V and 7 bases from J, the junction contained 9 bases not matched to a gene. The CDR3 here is CAISSRDRAKNEQFF. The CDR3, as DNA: TGTGCCATCAGTTCCCGGGACAGGGCTAAAAATGAGCAGTTCTTC.